This TCR beta chain was recorded in a study of blood T cell repertoires in COVID-19 (dated by TCRdb to 2018 to 2021). In terms of the full investigation: Samples from collaborators originated in the United States, Italy and Spain and spanned both the acute and convalescent phases of COVID-19. Nearly every sample came with metadata listing a de-identified subject ID, COVID-19 status, age in years and sex. Where available, HLA class I and class II types were obtained from metadata supplied by the sample provider rather than from assay-based typing. The samples were drawn from the first 160 participants of the ongoing ImmuneRACE study and from over 950 subjects provided by 6 global collaborators. The prospective study material was composed of cDNA or gDNA derived from T cells, B-cell-depleted T cells, or PBMCs. The dataset comprised deeply sampled blood TCRbeta repertoires from subjects exposed to, actively infected with, or recovered from COVID-19. The repertoires were made available in a free public database intended to serve as a resource for research on the immune response to SARS-CoV-2. What the authors observed across the whole study: The amount of clinical and demographic metadata varied by source and participant and was provided uncurated.

Collaborating institutions collected whole blood in K2EDTA tubes following their own protocols. For TCRbeta analysis, collaborators shipped samples as frozen whole blood, isolated PBMCs, or DNA extracted from either of those sample types. About this clone itself: Its recognized antigen is unknown. No base quality values were provided; no much bigger clone lies one nucleotide off.

TCRbeta CDR3 regions were amplified from genomic DNA using the immunoSEQ Assay, a bias-controlled multiplex PCR. The study's own analysis went as follows. The number of nucleated cells in each sample was estimated by amplification of reference gene primers within the assay. Sequence reads were collapsed and filtered to measure the absolute abundance of every unique TCRbeta CDR3 rearrangement. For each sample, productive Simpson clonality was calculated as the square root of Simpson's diversity index over productive rearrangements. TCRdb stores this immuneACCESS table with in-frame sequences only. Part of the clones is absent; in the studies checked, under half of the shortfall reflects unresolved V genes, and no reason is known for the rest. The V and J calls and clone size are taken from that table; D and trimming were inferred from the DNA. In all, the sample holds some 380,000 clones, and nearly 90% of those were seen once. The ten largest make up around 6.3% of the sample.

Sequencing used peripheral blood. This clonotype originated in a man between 18 and 29 years old with active or convalescent COVID-19.

The CDR3 sequence is CASSFDSNDEKLFF. The nucleotide sequence reads TGTGCCAGCAGCTTCGACAGCAATGATGAAAAACTGTTTTTT. The chain uses TRBV7-2 and TRBJ1-4; possibly the D gene is TRBD1, per 5 matching bases. CDR1 and CDR2 are read off the germline V gene as SGHTA and FQGNSA. A distance of 11 bases separates the germline ends of V and J, which lose 3 bases and 6 bases respectively. Its CDR3 holds 14 amino acids, cysteine through phenylalanine. This entry keeps only the CDR3 DNA: 42 bases, framed from base 1.